This T cell receptor (beta chain) was recorded in a study of blood T cell repertoires in COVID-19 (dated by TCRdb to the early 2020s). About the investigation overall: The collaborator samples originated in the United States, Italy and Spain and spanned the acute and convalescent phases of COVID-19. The prospective study material was composed of cDNA or gDNA derived from T cells, B-cell-depleted T cells, or PBMCs. Deeply sampled blood TCRbeta repertoires from subjects exposed to, actively infected with, or recovered from COVID-19 were included in the dataset. The repertoires were released in a freely available public database meant as a resource for research on the immune response to SARS-CoV-2. Samples came from the ongoing ImmuneRACE study (first 160 participants) plus 1,254 subjects from 6 global collaborators. Sample metadata almost always included a de-identified subject ID, COVID-19 status, age in years and sex. Where available, HLA class I and class II types were taken from metadata supplied by the sample provider and were not determined by assay-based typing. The paper as a whole reports these results and caveats: Clinical and demographic metadata were provided uncurated, with the amount varying by source and participant.

Collaborating institutions collected whole blood in K2EDTA tubes following their own protocols. For TCRbeta analysis, collaborators shipped samples in one of three forms: frozen whole blood, isolated PBMCs, or DNA extracted from either of those sample types. The immunoSEQ Assay, a bias-controlled multiplex PCR, was used to amplify TCRbeta CDR3 regions from genomic DNA. The authors' pipeline ran thus. The number of nucleated cells in each sample was estimated by amplification of reference gene primers within the assay. To quantify the absolute abundance of each unique TCRbeta CDR3 rearrangement, sequence reads were collapsed and filtered. Productive Simpson clonality was computed per sample as the square root of Simpson's diversity index over productive rearrangements. TCRdb's version of the immuneACCESS table is confined to in-frame rearrangements and falls short of the full clone set. An unresolved V gene accounts for under half of the shortfall where checked; the remainder is of unknown origin. That table supplies the V and J calls and clone size; D and trimming were determined from the DNA. The sample has 150,000 to 200,000 clones on record, around 82% of them singletons. Clones ranked in the top ten supply roughly 14% of the sample.

At the junction V is shortened by 0 bases and J by 1 base, with 8 bases in between. The CDR3 starts with the cysteine, ends with the phenylalanine, and has 15 residues. The only DNA kept is the CDR3, 45 bases in frame from the first base. Taken from the germline V gene (reference sequence), the CDR1 and CDR2 loops are LNHNV and YYDKDF. Details on this clone: The antigen this receptor binds is unknown. Base qualities were left out, and no much larger clone turns up one base away.

Sequenced material: peripheral blood. The sequence derives from a man aged 18 to 30 with active or convalescent COVID-19. The V and J genes are TRBV15 and TRBJ2-3; the D gene assignment is ambiguous. The nucleotide sequence is given as TGTGCCACCAGCAGAGATTTACGCGGCACAGATACGCAGTATTTT. This encodes CATSRDLRGTDTQYF.